This T cell receptor (beta chain) was sequenced during a study of OX40 agonist ivuxolimab in advanced cancers. Study as a whole: Patients' therapy was ivuxolimab, an antibody that acts as an agonist of OX40 (CD134). General study findings and limits: Averaged across samples, CD8+ T cells carried more expanded clones than CD4+ did. The study did not work out the antigen specificity of the expanded peripheral T cells.

As regards this clone: The antigen is undetermined.

Between the trimmed V and J ends, which lost 4 bases and 4 bases, there was a span of 16 bases. The germline V gene has CDR1 SEHNR and CDR2 FQNEAQ (reference sequence). The length of the CDR3 is 15 residues. Anyone with autoimmune disease history or systemic immunosuppression was excluded. Method: immunoSEQ multiplex PCR; TCRdb's copy keeps in-frame clones and lacks some. The sample comprises about 45,000 clones, about 89% of which are singletons, and more than 10% rests with the top ten. This specimen consisted of CD4+ or CD8+ T cells sorted from blood, obtained in a trial of the OX40 agonist ivuxolimab. The clonotype was recovered from an adult with an advanced solid tumor such as melanoma, head and neck, liver or kidney cancer. The rearrangement links TRBV7-9 to TRBJ1-2; D perhaps matches TRBD1 (5 bases). The CDR3 nucleotides read TGTGCCAGCAGCTCCGTGACAGAACTAGCCTATGGCTACACCTTC. Translating gives CASSSVTELAYGYTF.